A few counts support the clone carrying this T cell receptor beta chain. The antigen is undetermined. Germline values: CDR1 LNHDA, CDR2 SQIVND (reference sequence). The CDR3 has 15 residues. Trimming removed 7 bases at V and 0 bases at J, with 14 bases between. The sample originates from a study of cytomegalovirus exposure and HLA in healthy donors. Study results and caveats: An analysis that was carried out later associated 16,000 or so TCR beta sequences with HLA alleles at 0.05 false discovery rate. Across all donors, roughly uniform sequencing depth was an assumption of the presence/absence analyses. Many donors shared some public TCRs, even though most TCR sequences were rare.

The PCR used 60 Vbeta and 13 Jbeta primers. Produced via immunoSEQ multiplex PCR; TCRdb's table is partial and in-frame only. The sample includes about 140,000 clones, around 63% of them seen just once. Source material: PBMCs. V usage is TRBV19 and J usage is TRBJ2-3, with D tentatively TRBD2 (6 bases). This TCR derives from a human donor in good health. The CDR3 loop is CASKVAGPSTDTQYF. In nucleotides, the CDR3 is TGTGCCAGTAAAGTGGCGGGACCTAGCACAGATACGCAGTATTTT.